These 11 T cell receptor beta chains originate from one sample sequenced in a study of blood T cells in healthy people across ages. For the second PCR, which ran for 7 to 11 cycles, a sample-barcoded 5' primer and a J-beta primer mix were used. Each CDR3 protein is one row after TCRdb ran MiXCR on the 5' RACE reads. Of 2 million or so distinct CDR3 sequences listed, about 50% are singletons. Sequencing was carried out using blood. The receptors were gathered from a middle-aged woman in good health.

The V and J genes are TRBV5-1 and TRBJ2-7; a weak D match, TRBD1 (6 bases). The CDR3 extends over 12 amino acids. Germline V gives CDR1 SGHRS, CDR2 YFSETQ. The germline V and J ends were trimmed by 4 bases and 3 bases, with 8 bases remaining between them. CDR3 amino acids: CASSDRNYEQYF. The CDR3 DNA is TGCGCCAGCAGCGACAGGAACTACGAGCAGTACTTC.

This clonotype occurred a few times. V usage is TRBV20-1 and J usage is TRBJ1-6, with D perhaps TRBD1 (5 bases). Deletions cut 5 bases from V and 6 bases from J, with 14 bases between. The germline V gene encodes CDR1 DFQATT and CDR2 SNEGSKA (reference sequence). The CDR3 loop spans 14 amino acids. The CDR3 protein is CSADRDGVNSPLHF. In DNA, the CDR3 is TGCAGTGCTGACCGGGACGGGGTTAATTCACCCCTCCACTTT.

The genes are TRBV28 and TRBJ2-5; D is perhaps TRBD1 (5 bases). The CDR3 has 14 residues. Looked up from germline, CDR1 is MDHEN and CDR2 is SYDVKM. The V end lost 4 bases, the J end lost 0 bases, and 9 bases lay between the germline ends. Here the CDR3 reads CASSSAGYQETQYF. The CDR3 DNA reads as TGTGCCAGCAGTTCTGCAGGGTACCAAGAGACCCAGTACTTC.

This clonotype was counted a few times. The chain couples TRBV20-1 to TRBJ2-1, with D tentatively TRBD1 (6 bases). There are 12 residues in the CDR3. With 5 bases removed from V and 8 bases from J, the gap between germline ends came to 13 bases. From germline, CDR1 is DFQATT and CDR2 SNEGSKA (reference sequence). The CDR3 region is CSAAIRGDEQFF. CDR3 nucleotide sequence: TGCAGTGCTGCGATCAGGGGCGATGAGCAGTTCTTC.

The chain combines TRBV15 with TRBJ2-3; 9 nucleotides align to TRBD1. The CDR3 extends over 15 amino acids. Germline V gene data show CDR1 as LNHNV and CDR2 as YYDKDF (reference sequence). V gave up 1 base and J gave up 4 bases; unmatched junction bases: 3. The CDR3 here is CATSRGQGVSDTQYF. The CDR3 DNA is TGTGCCACCAGCAGAGGACAGGGGGTGTCAGATACGCAGTATTTT.

The CDR3 sequence: CASSLGQGRLDTQYF. In DNA form, the CDR3 reads TGTGCCAGCAGCTTGGGACAGGGGAGGTTAGATACGCAGTATTTT. The rearrangement links TRBV5-4 to TRBJ2-3; 8 nucleotides match TRBD1. V shed 0 bases and J 5 bases; nucleotides not matched to a gene: 5. Germline CDR1 SGHNT, CDR2 YYREEE (reference sequence). This CDR3 region has 15 residues.

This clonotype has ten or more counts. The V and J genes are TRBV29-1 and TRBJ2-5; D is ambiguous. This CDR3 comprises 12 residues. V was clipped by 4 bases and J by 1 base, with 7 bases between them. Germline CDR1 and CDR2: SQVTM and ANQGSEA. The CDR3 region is CSVGRFQETQYF. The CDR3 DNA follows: TGCAGCGTTGGAAGGTTCCAAGAGACCCAGTACTTC.

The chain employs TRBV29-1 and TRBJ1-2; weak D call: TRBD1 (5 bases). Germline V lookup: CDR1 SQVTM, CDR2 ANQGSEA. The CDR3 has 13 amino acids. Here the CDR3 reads CMSWEGARDGYTF. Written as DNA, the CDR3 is TGCATGTCTTGGGAAGGGGCTCGGGATGGCTACACCTTC.

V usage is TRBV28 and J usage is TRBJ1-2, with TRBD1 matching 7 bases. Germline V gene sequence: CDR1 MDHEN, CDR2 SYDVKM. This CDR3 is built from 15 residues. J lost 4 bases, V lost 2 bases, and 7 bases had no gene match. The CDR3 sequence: CASSLRGGAGYGYTF. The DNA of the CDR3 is TGTGCCAGCAGTTTACGAGGGGGCGCGGGCTATGGCTACACCTTC.

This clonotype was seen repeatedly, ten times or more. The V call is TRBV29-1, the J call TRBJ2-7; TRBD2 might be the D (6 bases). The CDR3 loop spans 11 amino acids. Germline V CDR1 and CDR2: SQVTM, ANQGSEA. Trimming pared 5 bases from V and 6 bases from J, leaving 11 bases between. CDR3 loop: CSVRRGGEQYF. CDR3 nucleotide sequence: TGCAGCGTTCGACGGGGAGGCGAGCAGTACTTC.

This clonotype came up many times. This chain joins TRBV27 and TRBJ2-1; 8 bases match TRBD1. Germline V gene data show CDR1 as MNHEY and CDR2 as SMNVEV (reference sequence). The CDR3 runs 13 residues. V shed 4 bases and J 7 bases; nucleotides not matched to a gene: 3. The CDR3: CASSSRTGNEQFF. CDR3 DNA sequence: TGTGCCAGCAGTTCCAGGACAGGGAATGAGCAGTTCTTC.